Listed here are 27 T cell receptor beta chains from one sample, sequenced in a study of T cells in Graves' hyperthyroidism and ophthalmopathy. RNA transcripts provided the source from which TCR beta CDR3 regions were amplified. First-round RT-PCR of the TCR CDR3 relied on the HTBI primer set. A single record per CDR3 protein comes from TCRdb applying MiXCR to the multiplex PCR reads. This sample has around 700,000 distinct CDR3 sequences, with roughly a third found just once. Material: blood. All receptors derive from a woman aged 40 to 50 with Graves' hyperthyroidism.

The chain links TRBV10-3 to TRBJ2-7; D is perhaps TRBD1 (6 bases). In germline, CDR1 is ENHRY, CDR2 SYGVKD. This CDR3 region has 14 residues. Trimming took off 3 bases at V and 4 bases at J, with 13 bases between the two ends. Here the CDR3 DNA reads TGTGCCATCAGTGATTTCGGACAGAGATACGAGCAGTACTTC. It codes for CAISDFGQRYEQYF.

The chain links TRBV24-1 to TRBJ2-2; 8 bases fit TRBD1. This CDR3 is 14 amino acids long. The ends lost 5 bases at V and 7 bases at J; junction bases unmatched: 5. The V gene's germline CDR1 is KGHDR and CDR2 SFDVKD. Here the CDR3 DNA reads TGTGCCACCAGTGCTCAGGACAGGGACGGGGAGCTGTTTTTT. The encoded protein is CATSAQDRDGELFF.

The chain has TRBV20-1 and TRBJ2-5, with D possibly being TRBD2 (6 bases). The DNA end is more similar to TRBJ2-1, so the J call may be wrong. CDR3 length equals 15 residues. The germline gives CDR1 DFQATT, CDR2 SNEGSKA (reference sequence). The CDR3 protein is CSARVAGTLPHEQFF. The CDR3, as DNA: TGCAGTGCTAGAGTTGCGGGGACGCTTCCCCATGAGCAGTTCTTC.

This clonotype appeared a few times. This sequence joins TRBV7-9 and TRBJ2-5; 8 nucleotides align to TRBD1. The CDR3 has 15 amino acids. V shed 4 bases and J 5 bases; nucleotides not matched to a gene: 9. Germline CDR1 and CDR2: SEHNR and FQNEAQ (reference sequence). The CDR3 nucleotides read TGTGCCAGCAGCTCCCCGACAGGGGCGGGGGAGACCCAGTACTTC. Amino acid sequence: CASSSPTGAGETQYF.

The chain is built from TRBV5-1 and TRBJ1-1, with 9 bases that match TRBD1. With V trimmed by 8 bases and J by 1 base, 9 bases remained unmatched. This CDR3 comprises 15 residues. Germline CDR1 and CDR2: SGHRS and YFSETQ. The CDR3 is CASSSYRGRNTEAFF. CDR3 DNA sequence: TGCGCCAGTAGTTCGTACAGGGGGCGGAACACTGAAGCTTTCTTT.

The CDR3 region is CASSSPGRPYF. CDR3 nucleotides: TGTGCCAGCAGCTCACCGGGACGGCCGTACTTC. The V call is TRBV7-9, the J call TRBJ2-5, with D perhaps given as TRBD1 or TRBD2 (5 bases each). V was cut by 4 bases and J by 13 bases, with 13 bases left in between. The CDR3 sequence is 11 residues long. The germline CDR1 and CDR2 sequences are SEHNR and FQNEAQ (reference sequence).

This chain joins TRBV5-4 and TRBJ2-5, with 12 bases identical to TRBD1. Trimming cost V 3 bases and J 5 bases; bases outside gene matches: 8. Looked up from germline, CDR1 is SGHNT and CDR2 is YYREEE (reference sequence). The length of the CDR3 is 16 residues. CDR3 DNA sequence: TGTGCCAGCAGCTACCGGGGACAGGGGGCCGACGAGACCCAGTACTTC. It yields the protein CASSYRGQGADETQYF.

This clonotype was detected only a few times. CDR3 residues: CASSCGAGENQPQHF. Written as DNA, the CDR3 is TGTGCCAGCAGTTGTGGAGCAGGGGAGAATCAGCCCCAGCATTTT. The chain uses TRBV6-5 and TRBJ1-5, with D perhaps matching TRBD1 (6 bases). Germline V gene sequence: CDR1 MNHEY, CDR2 SVGAGI. CDR3 length: 15 amino acids. V was clipped by 4 bases and J by 4 bases, with 14 bases between them.

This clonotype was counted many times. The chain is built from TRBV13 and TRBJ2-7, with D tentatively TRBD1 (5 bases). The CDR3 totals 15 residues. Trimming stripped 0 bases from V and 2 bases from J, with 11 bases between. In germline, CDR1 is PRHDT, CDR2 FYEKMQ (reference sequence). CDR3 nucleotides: TGTGCCAGCAGCTTAGGGACAGCCTTGACCTACGAGCAGTACTTC. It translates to CASSLGTALTYEQYF.

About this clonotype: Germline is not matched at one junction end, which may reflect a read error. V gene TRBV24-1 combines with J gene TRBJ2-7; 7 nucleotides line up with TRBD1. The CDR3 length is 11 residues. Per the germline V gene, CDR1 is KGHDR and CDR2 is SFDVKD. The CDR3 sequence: CAAGTANEQSF. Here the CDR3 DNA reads TGTGCCGCCGGGACAGCCAATGAGCAGTCCTTC.

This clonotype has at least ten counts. The CDR3 DNA reads TGTGCCAGCAGCCGAGGAGAAATTCAGCCCCAGCATTTT. Its translation is CASSRGEIQPQHF. The chain employs TRBV11-2 and TRBJ1-5; D call uncertain. The germline V and J ends were trimmed by 5 bases and 6 bases, with 11 bases remaining between them. The CDR3 spans 13 residues. CDR1 and CDR2 (germline): SGHAT, FQNNGV.

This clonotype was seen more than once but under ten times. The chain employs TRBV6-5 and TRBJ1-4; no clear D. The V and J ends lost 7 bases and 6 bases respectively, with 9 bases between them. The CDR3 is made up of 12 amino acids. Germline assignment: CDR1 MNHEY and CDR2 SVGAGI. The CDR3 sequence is CASKTQYEKLFF. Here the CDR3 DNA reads TGTGCCAGCAAAACCCAATATGAAAAACTGTTTTTT.

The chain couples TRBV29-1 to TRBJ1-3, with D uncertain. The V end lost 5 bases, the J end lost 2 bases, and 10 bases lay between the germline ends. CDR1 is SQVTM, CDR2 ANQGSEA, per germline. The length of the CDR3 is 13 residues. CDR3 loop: CSVLSWPGNTIYF. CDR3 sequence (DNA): TGCAGCGTTCTGTCCTGGCCTGGAAACACCATATATTTT.

The CDR3 region is CASEGRGNEKLFF. For the CDR3, the DNA is TGTGCCAGCGAAGGCAGGGGGAATGAAAAACTGTTTTTT. J is TRBJ1-4 and V is TRBV3-1; 7 nucleotides line up with TRBD1. Per the germline V gene, CDR1 is LGHDT and CDR2 is YNNKEL (reference sequence). This CDR3 is 13 amino acids long. V was clipped by 8 bases and J by 5 bases; unmatched bases: 5.

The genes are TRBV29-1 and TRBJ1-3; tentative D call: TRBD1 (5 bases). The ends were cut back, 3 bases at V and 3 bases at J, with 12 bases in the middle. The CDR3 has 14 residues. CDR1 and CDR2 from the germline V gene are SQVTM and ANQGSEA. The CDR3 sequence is CSVEGPRGGNTIYF. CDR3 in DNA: TGCAGCGTTGAGGGGCCACGGGGTGGAAACACCATATATTTT. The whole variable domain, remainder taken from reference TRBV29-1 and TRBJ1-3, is SAVISQKPSRDICQRGTSLTIQCQVDSQVTMMFWYRQQPGQSLTLIATANQGSEATYESGFVIDKFPISRPNLTFSTLTVSNMSPEDSSIYLCSVEGPRGGNTIYFGEGSWLTVV.

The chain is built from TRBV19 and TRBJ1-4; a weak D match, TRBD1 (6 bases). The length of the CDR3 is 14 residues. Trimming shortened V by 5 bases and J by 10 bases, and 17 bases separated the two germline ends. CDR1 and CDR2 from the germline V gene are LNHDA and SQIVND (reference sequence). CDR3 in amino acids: CASSLQGGAGKLFF. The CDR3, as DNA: TGTGCCAGTAGTCTACAGGGAGGGGCGGGAAAACTGTTTTTT.

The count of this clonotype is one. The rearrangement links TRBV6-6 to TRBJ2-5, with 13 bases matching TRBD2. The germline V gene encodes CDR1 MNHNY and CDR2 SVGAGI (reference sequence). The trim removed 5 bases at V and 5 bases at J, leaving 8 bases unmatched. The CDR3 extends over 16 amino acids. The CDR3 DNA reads TGTGCCAGCAGTGCCTCGGGACTAGCGGGAAGTGAGACCCAGTACTTC. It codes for CASSASGLAGSETQYF.

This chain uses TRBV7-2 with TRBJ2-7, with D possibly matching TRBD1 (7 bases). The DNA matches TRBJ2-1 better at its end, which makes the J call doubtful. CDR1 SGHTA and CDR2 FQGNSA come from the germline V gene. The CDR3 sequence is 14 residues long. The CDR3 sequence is CASSSGGQDNEQFF. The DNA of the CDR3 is TGTGCCAGCAGCTCAGGGGGGCAGGACAATGAGCAGTTCTTC.

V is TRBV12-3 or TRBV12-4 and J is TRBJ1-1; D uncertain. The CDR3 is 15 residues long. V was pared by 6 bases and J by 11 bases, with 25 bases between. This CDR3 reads CASSPSGRAGNLAFF. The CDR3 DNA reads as TGTGCCAGCAGCCCCTCGGGGAGGGCGGGCAATTTGGCTTTCTTT.

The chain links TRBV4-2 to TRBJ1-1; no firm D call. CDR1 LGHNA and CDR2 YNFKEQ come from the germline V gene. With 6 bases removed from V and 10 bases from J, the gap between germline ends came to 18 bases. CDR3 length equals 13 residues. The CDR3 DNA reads TGTGCCAGCAGACCAGGCGAAGATGTCGGAGCTTTCTTT. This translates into CASRPGEDVGAFF.

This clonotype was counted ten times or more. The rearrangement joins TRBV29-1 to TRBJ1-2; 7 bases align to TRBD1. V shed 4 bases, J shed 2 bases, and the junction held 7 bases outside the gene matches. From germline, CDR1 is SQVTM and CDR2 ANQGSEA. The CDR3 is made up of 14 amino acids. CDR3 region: CSVGGGSSNYGYTF. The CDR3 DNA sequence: TGCAGCGTTGGAGGGGGCAGCTCAAACTATGGCTACACCTTC.

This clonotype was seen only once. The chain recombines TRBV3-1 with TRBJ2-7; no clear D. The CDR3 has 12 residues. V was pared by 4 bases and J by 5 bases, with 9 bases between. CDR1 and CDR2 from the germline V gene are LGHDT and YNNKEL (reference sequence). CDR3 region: CASSRTMDEQYF. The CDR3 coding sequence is TGTGCCAGCAGCCGTACTATGGACGAGCAGTACTTC.

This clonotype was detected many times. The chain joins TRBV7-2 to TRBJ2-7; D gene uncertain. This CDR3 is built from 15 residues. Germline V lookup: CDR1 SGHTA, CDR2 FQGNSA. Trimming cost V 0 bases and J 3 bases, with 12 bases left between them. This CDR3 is CASSLAYGPSYEQYF. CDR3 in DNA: TGTGCCAGCAGCTTAGCGTATGGCCCCAGCTACGAGCAGTACTTC. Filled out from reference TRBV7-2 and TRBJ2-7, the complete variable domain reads GAGVSQSPSNKVTEKGKDVELRCDPISGHTALYWYRQSLGQGLEFLIYFQGNSAPDKSGLPSDRFSAERTGGSVSTLTIQRTQQEDSAVYLCASSLAYGPSYEQYFGPGTRLTVT.

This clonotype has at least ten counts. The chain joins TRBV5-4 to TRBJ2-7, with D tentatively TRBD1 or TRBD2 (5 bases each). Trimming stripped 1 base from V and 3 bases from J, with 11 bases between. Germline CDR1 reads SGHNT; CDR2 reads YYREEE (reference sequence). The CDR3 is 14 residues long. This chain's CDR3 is CASSLQGRGYEQYF. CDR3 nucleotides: TGTGCCAGCAGCTTGCAGGGCCGGGGCTACGAGCAGTACTTC.

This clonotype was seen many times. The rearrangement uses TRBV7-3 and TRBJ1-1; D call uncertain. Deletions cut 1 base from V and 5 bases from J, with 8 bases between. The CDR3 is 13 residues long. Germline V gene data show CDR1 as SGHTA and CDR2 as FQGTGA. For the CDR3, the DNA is TGTGCCAGCAGCTTAAATTTGATAACTGAAGCTTTCTTT. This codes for CASSLNLITEAFF.

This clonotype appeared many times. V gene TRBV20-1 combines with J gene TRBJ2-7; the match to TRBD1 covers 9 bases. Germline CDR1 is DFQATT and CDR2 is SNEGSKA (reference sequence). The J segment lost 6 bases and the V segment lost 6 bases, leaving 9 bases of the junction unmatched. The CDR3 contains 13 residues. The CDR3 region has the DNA TGCAGTGCCGAACAGGGGGCGTCATTCGAGCAGTACTTC. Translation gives CSAEQGASFEQYF.

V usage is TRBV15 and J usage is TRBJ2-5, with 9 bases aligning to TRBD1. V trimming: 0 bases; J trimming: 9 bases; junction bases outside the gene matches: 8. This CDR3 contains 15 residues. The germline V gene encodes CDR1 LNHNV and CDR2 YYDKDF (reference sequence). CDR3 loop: CATSRDPGTGRAQYF. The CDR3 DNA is TGTGCCACCAGCAGAGATCCCGGGACAGGGAGGGCCCAGTACTTC.